The T cell receptor beta chain under discussion was sequenced for a study of T cell repertoires in cytomegalovirus infection. In the study overall: It was the public TCR beta signatures that indicated both CMV infection and matching HLA type.

The CDR3 has 17 residues. Germline CDR1 and CDR2: MDHEN and SYDVKM. Trimming removed 6 bases from V and 0 bases from J; junction bases left unmatched: 7. About this clonotype itself: Its antigen is unidentified.

Via MiXCR, TCRdb re-called the reads, giving one row per CDR3 protein. The sample yields about 78,000 distinct CDR3 sequences, 35% to 45% seen once. The receptor comes from a human donor in good health (CMV status not recorded). Some clones in this sample may be carry-over from other donors' samples. This rearrangement joins TRBV28 to TRBJ2-2; 10 bases are shared with TRBD1. Sample: CD8+ T cells from cultured PBMCs, taken from culture after CMV antigen stimulation. The CDR3 nucleotides read TGTGCCAGCAGAGGGGACAGGGGAGAAGCGAACACCGGGGAGCTGTTTTTT. Translating gives CASRGDRGEANTGELFF.